This passage covers 7 T cell receptor beta chains from one sample sequenced in a study of blood T cell repertoires in COVID-19 (TCRdb year 2020). The method behind the library was the immunoSEQ multiplex PCR assay. Not all clones reach the TCRdb copy of this immuneACCESS table, which keeps in-frame sequences only. Checked studies attribute under half of the gap to unresolved V genes and leave the rest unexplained. For this sample the table gives 260,000 or so clones, of which roughly four fifths were detected only once. The ten largest clones add up to roughly 8% of the sample. The sequencing input was peripheral blood. The receptors were sampled from a woman at least 80 years old with COVID-19, enrolled during active disease.

This clone appeared once. The chain couples TRBV18 to TRBJ1-1; 12 positions agree with TRBD1. CDR1 KGHSH and CDR2 LQKENI come from the germline V gene. With V trimmed by 2 bases and J by 1 base, 5 bases remained unmatched. The CDR3 spans 17 residues. CDR3 coding DNA: TGTGCCAGCTCACCAAGAGGGACAGGGGGCGAGAACACTGAAGCTTTCTTT. It specifies CASSPRGTGGENTEAFF.

The chain links TRBV4-2 to TRBJ1-2, with D possibly being TRBD1 (5 bases). Germline V gene data show CDR1 as LGHNA and CDR2 as YNFKEQ. The CDR3 is 13 residues long. Trimming cost V 0 bases and J 7 bases, with 9 bases left between them. CDR3 bases: TGTGCCAGCAGCCAAGAGGGGCCCACTGGCTACACCTTC. It translates to CASSQEGPTGYTF.

The CDR3 coding sequence is TGTGCCAGCAGCTTGGGGTCGGTTTTGAACACTGAAGCTTTCTTT. This gives the protein CASSLGSVLNTEAFF. The J gene is TRBJ1-1, the V gene TRBV5-4; D remains unclear. This CDR3 has 15 residues. Germline V lookup: CDR1 SGHNT, CDR2 YYREEE (reference sequence). The ends were cut back, 0 bases at V and 0 bases at J, with 9 bases in the middle.

This sequence joins TRBV27 and TRBJ1-6, with 12 positions matching TRBD1. The trim removed 10 bases at V and 7 bases at J, leaving 8 bases unmatched. The CDR3 is made up of 15 amino acids. Germline CDR1 reads MNHEY; CDR2 reads SMNVEV (reference sequence). The CDR3 region is CATGKGQGANSPLHF. DNA of the CDR3: TGTGCCACCGGAAAGGGACAGGGGGCGAATTCACCCCTCCACTTT.

This chain connects TRBV30 to TRBJ2-3, with D hard to call. V was pared by 3 bases and J by 0 bases, with 10 bases between. CDR1 and CDR2 from the germline V gene are GTSNPN and SVGIG (reference sequence). The CDR3 runs to 14 residues. CDR3 region: CAWRKPGSTDTQYF. The CDR3, as DNA: TGTGCCTGGAGGAAGCCAGGTAGCACAGATACGCAGTATTTT.

V gene TRBV9 combines with J gene TRBJ1-6; D unresolved. Trimming removed 0 bases from V and 1 base from J, with 8 bases in between. CDR3 length equals 16 residues. Looked up from germline, CDR1 is SGDLS and CDR2 is YYNGEE. As DNA, the CDR3 is TGTGCCAGCAGCGTAGCGGGTGGTTCCTATAATTCACCCCTCCACTTT. Translated: CASSVAGGSYNSPLHF.

This chain connects TRBV10-3 to TRBJ1-6, with D uncertain. V shed 6 bases and J shed 10 bases, with 16 bases lying between them. Germline CDR1 reads ENHRY; CDR2 reads SYGVKD. The CDR3 loop spans 14 amino acids. CDR3 sequence: CAIRGRAEGSPLHF. Here the CDR3 DNA reads TGTGCCATCAGAGGGCGGGCCGAGGGATCACCCCTCCACTTT.